This T cell receptor (beta chain) was sequenced during a study of a mutant IDH1 vaccine in newly diagnosed glioma. Study information: Vaccination began 4-6 weeks post radiotherapy alone, or with temozolomide cycles. Every participant had undergone radiotherapy, temozolomide, or both before, and most underwent both.

This table comes from immunoSEQ multiplex PCR, and its TCRdb copy is limited to in-frame clones, with some not included. The sample shows some 70,000 clones, approximately 84% of them seen only once. The sample's time point: week 35, safety follow-up. With topical imiquimod, each dose of the vaccine consisted of 300 ug of mutant IDH1 20-mer peptide. There were new WHO grade 3 or 4 astrocytomas in the donors, and these were IDH1-mutant and ATRX-lost. Per germline, CDR1 SGHRS and CDR2 YFSETQ. Deletions cut 0 bases from V and 0 bases from J, with 6 bases between. This CDR3 region has 15 residues. For this clone: Antigen specificity is unknown.

This specimen consisted of PBMCs, obtained from a glioma patient whose treatment included an IDH1 peptide vaccine. The rearrangement joins TRBV5-1 to TRBJ1-4; D gene unclear. The TCR originated in a young man with glioma. The CDR3 here is CASSLVSATNEKLFF. For the CDR3, the DNA is TGCGCCAGCAGCTTGGTGTCTGCAACTAATGAAAAACTGTTTTTT.